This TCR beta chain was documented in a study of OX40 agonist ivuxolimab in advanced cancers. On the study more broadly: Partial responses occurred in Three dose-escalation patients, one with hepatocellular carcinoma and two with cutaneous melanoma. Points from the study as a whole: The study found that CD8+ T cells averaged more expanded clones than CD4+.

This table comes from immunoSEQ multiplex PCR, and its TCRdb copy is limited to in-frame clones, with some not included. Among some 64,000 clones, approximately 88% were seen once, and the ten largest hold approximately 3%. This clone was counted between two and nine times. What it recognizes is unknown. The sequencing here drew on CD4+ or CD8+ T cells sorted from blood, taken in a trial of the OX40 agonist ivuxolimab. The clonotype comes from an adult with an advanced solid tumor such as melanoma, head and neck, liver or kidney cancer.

The CDR3 spells CASSLTGETEQYF. The CDR3 DNA reads TGTGCCAGCAGCCTGACAGGCGAAACTGAGCAGTACTTC. The V and J genes are TRBV7-6 and TRBJ2-7, with D tentatively TRBD1 (6 bases). From germline, CDR1 is SGHVS and CDR2 FNYEAQ. CDR3 length: 13 amino acids. The V end lost 5 bases, the J end lost 7 bases, and 15 bases lay between the germline ends. Using reference TRBV7-6 and TRBJ2-7 for the parts outside the CDR3, the full variable domain is GAGVSQSPRYKVTKRGQDVALRCDPISGHVSLYWYRQALGQGPEFLTYFNYEAQQDKSGLPNDRFSAERPEGSISTLTIQRTEQRDSAMYRCASSLTGETEQYFGPGTRLTVT.